One TCR beta chain is described in this entry. Its antigen is undetermined. These data originate in a study of CD8+CD57+ T cells in acquired aplastic anemia. About the study: Sorted CD4+ and CD8+ cell DNA averaged about 3 ug. Notes on the study in general: Significant differences in CD8+ Simpson's diversity were not observed between patients and controls.

Using genomic DNA as the template, TCR beta VDJ and CDR3 profiling was carried out. TCRdb independently ran MiXCR on the reads; one entry per CDR3 protein. Among approximately 170,000 distinct CDR3 sequences listed, around 60% were seen once. Trimming took off 5 bases at V and 0 bases at J, with 17 bases between the two ends. This CDR3 spans 16 amino acids. The V gene's germline CDR1 is SEHNR and CDR2 FQNEAQ (reference sequence). Source material: sorted CD4+, CD8+, or CD8+CD57+ T cells (not recorded which) from PBMCs. The chain joins TRBV7-9 to TRBJ2-7; weak D call: TRBD1 (7 bases). The sequence came from a human donor in good health. CDR3 protein: CASSQGGLGSSYEQYF. The CDR3 nucleotides are TGTGCCAGCAGCCAGGGGGGACTGGGGAGCTCCTACGAGCAGTACTTC.